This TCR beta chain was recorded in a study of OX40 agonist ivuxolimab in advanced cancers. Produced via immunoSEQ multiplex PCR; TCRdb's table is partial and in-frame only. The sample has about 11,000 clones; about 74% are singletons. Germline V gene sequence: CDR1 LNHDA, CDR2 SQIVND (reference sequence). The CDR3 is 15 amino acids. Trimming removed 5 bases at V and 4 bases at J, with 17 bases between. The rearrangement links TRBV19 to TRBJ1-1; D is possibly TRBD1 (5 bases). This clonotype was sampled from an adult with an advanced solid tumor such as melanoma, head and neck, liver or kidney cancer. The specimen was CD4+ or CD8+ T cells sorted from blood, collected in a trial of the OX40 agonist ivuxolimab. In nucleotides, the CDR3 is TGTGCCAGTAGTTCGTGGGTTGGGGCGATCACTGAAGCTTTCTTT. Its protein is CASSSWVGAITEAFF. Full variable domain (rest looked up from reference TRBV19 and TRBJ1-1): DGGITQSPKYLFRKEGQNVTLSCEQNLNHDAMYWYRQDPGQGLRLIYYSQIVNDFQKGDIAEGYSVSREKKESFPLTVTSAQKNPTAFYLCASSSWVGAITEAFFGQGTRLTVV.